The 14 T cell receptor beta chains listed next were all sequenced from one sample in a study of cytomegalovirus exposure and HLA in healthy donors. Primers for the PCR totalled 60 Vbeta and 13 Jbeta. Assay used: immunoSEQ multiplex PCR; TCRdb lists only in-frame clones, some missing. The data hold about 160,000 clones, with less than 85% observed a single time. The sequencing sample was made of PBMCs. These receptors all stem from a boy younger than 10 in good health and CMV-seronegative.

CDR3 coding DNA: TGTGCCAGCAGTTACTCGCTGACAGGGGCCTACTACACCTTC. Its protein is CASSYSLTGAYYTF. The rearrangement uses TRBV6-5 and TRBJ1-2; 8 bases agree with TRBD1. The CDR3 extends over 14 amino acids. Germline CDR1 MNHEY, CDR2 SVGAGI. V shed 0 bases and J 10 bases; nucleotides not matched to a gene: 7.

The J gene is TRBJ1-4, the V gene TRBV5-1, with TRBD1 identical over 8 bases. J was trimmed by 6 bases and V by 5 bases; bases with no gene match: 6. CDR1 and CDR2 from the germline V gene are SGHRS and YFSETQ. The CDR3 has 14 amino acids. Here the CDR3 reads CASSNRGFDEKLFF. In DNA, the CDR3 is TGCGCCAGCAGTAACAGGGGGTTTGATGAAAAACTGTTTTTT.

The chain links TRBV5-1 to TRBJ1-4; TRBD1 aligns across 7 bases. This CDR3 region has 13 residues. After removal of 7 bases from V and 4 bases from J, the junction contained 4 bases not matched to a gene. Germline CDR1 SGHRS, CDR2 YFSETQ. Written as DNA, the CDR3 is TGCGCCAGCGCCACAGGGGTTAATGAAAAACTGTTTTTT. Encoded protein: CASATGVNEKLFF.

The CDR3 sequence is CASSYKDSLNTEAFF. In DNA form, the CDR3 reads TGTGCCAGCAGTTACAAGGACAGTTTGAACACTGAAGCTTTCTTT. The chain is built from TRBV6-5 and TRBJ1-1, with a possible D match to TRBD1 (6 bases). The CDR3 is 15 residues long. With 2 bases removed from V and 0 bases from J, the gap between germline ends came to 10 bases. Germline CDR1 reads MNHEY; CDR2 reads SVGAGI.

The rearrangement uses TRBV7-8 and TRBJ1-2; D unresolved. V lost 0 bases to trimming and J lost 4 bases, with 12 bases between them. Looked up from germline, CDR1 is SGHVS and CDR2 is FQNEAQ. The CDR3 spans 15 residues. The CDR3, as DNA: TGTGCCAGCAGCTTAGCGGCGGATTCTGTCTATGGCTACACCTTC. Translating gives CASSLAADSVYGYTF.

V is TRBV5-1 and J is TRBJ1-3, with TRBD1 as a possible D gene (5 bases). CDR1 is SGHRS and CDR2 is YFSETQ in the germline V gene. Trimming cost V 1 base and J 0 bases, with 14 bases left between them. The CDR3 length is 17 residues. In DNA, the CDR3 is TGCGCCAGCAGCTTGATGGGGCAAACCCTCTCTGGAAACACCATATATTTT. Its translation is CASSLMGQTLSGNTIYF. Using reference TRBV5-1 and TRBJ1-3 for the parts outside the CDR3, the full variable domain is KAGVTQTPRYLIKTRGQQVTLSCSPISGHRSVSWYQQTPGQGLQFLFEYFSETQRNKGNFPGRFSGRQFSNSRSEMNVSTLELGDSALYLCASSLMGQTLSGNTIYFGEGSWLTVV.

V gene TRBV11-2 combines with J gene TRBJ1-1; D not certain. The CDR3 contains 14 residues. CDR1 and CDR2 from the germline V gene are SGHAT and FQNNGV. Between the trimmed V and J ends, which lost 4 bases and 4 bases, there was a span of 13 bases. This chain's CDR3 is CASSYSVEGTEAFF. CDR3 DNA: TGTGCCAGCAGCTACTCAGTCGAGGGCACTGAAGCTTTCTTT.

The rearrangement uses TRBV18 and TRBJ2-2; 11 bases fit TRBD2. V lost 4 bases and J lost 2; bases outside the gene matches: 6. Germline V gene lookup returns CDR1 KGHSH and CDR2 LQKENI. The CDR3 extends over 17 amino acids. CDR3: CASSRTSGSLNTGELFF. The CDR3 DNA sequence: TGTGCCAGCTCACGAACTAGCGGGAGTTTAAACACCGGGGAGCTGTTTTTT.

This chain connects TRBV5-4 to TRBJ1-4; TRBD1 aligns across 9 bases. The CDR3 loop spans 15 amino acids. V lost 3 bases, J lost 9 bases, and 9 bases stayed unmatched. Germline assignment: CDR1 SGHNT and CDR2 YYREEE (reference sequence). The CDR3 DNA follows: TGTGCCAGCAGCTCGACCGGGACAGGGATACAAAAACTGTTTTTT. This sequence encodes CASSSTGTGIQKLFF.

This chain links TRBV29-1 with TRBJ1-3; perhaps TRBD1 as D (5 bases). CDR1 and CDR2 (germline): SQVTM, ANQGSEA. The CDR3 totals 15 residues. The V gene lost 4 bases and the J gene lost 0 bases, with 13 bases spanning the gap. The CDR3 is CSVGGGTSSGNTIYF. CDR3 bases: TGCAGCGTTGGGGGGGGGACGAGCTCTGGAAACACCATATATTTT.

The chain is built from TRBV11-2 and TRBJ2-7; D possibly corresponds to TRBD1 (6 bases). The CDR3 sequence is 13 residues long. Trimming pared 0 bases from V and 4 bases from J, leaving 7 bases between. The germline CDR1 and CDR2 sequences are SGHAT and FQNNGV. The CDR3 sequence is CASSLDTGYEQYV. The DNA of the CDR3 is TGTGCCAGCAGCTTAGATACAGGGTACGAGCAGTACGTC.

The chain has TRBV11-2 and TRBJ1-1; D might be TRBD1 (5 bases). Germline V gene lookup returns CDR1 SGHAT and CDR2 FQNNGV. V dropped 1 base and J dropped 5 bases, with 11 bases sitting between them. The CDR3 sequence is 14 residues long. The CDR3 here is CASSLARVGTEAFF. The CDR3 nucleotides read TGTGCCAGCAGCTTAGCCAGGGTCGGGACTGAAGCTTTCTTT.

This sequence joins TRBV9 and TRBJ2-7; 7 bases fit TRBD2. Per germline, CDR1 SGDLS and CDR2 YYNGEE. V was clipped by 2 bases and J by 7 bases; unmatched bases: 15. The CDR3 has 16 residues. CDR3 DNA: TGTGCCAGCAGCGTCGACCCCTCCGAACTAGCGCGGGAGCAGTACTTC. It yields the protein CASSVDPSELAREQYF.

The chain joins TRBV2 to TRBJ2-4, with D unresolved. CDR1 and CDR2 from the germline V gene are SNHLY and FYNNEI. There are 15 residues in the CDR3. The ends were cut back, 6 bases at V and 0 bases at J, with 12 bases in the middle. The CDR3: CASRSQPGAKNIQYF. DNA of the CDR3: TGTGCCAGCAGATCCCAGCCGGGAGCCAAAAACATTCAGTACTTC.